This entry concerns a single T cell receptor beta chain. No antigen is known for it. This entry belongs to a study of OX40 agonist ivuxolimab in advanced cancers. Study conclusions and caveats: Dosing at 0.1 to 3.0 mg/kg was accompanied by clonal expansion of CD4+ and CD8+ blood T cells by week 6.

The CDR3 consists of 14 residues. Germline V gives CDR1 MGHRA, CDR2 YSYEKL. V lost 2 bases to trimming and J lost 5 bases, with 10 bases between them. Sequencing used immunoSEQ multiplex PCR; TCRdb keeps in-frame clones, though not all of them. The table lists tens of thousands of clones, about 93% of them singletons. The cohort excluded patients with autoimmune disease history or systemic immunosuppression. The sequence was collected from an adult with an advanced solid tumor such as melanoma, head and neck, liver or kidney cancer. The source was CD4+ or CD8+ T cells sorted from blood, collected in a trial of the OX40 agonist ivuxolimab. This chain uses TRBV4-1 with TRBJ2-1; D uncertain. The chain's CDR3 is CASSQYPRNNEQFF. In nucleotides, the CDR3 is TGCGCCAGCAGCCAATATCCCCGCAACAATGAGCAGTTCTTC.